These 5 T cell receptor beta chains originate from one sample sequenced in a study of identical twins. A single record per CDR3 protein comes from TCRdb applying MiXCR to the 5' RACE reads. The sample comprises about 250,000 distinct CDR3 sequences, about 8.3% of which are singletons, and roughly 3% rests with the top ten. The sample also formed part of further work on yellow fever vaccine responses in identical twins.

Sequencing was performed on CD8+ T cells sorted from blood. All receptors come from a woman between 18 and 29 years old in good health.

The chain recombines TRBV11-2 with TRBJ2-1; TRBD2 might be the D (5 bases). V shed 0 bases and J shed 0 bases, with 12 bases lying between them. This CDR3 comprises 17 residues. Per the germline V gene, CDR1 is SGHAT and CDR2 is FQNNGV. The CDR3 sequence: CASSLEDLGSSYNEQFF. The CDR3 nucleotides are TGTGCCAGCAGCTTAGAAGACCTAGGGAGCTCCTACAATGAGCAGTTCTTC. The full variable domain, with the rest looked up from reference TRBV11-2 and TRBJ2-1, is EAGVAQSPRYKIIEKRQSVAFWCNPISGHATLYWYQQILGQGPKLLIQFQNNGVVDDSQLPKDRFSAERLKGVDSTLKIQPAKLEDSAVYLCASSLEDLGSSYNEQFFGPGTRLTVL.

This clonotype was seen a few times. The chain combines TRBV20-1 with TRBJ2-7; no definite D call. CDR1 is DFQATT, CDR2 SNEGSKA, per germline (reference sequence). Trimming took off 1 base at V and 2 bases at J, with 9 bases between the two ends. CDR3 size: 13 residues. CDR3 nucleotide sequence: TGCAGTGCTAGAGCGGGCAGAACCTACGAGCAGTACTTC. Amino acid sequence: CSARAGRTYEQYF.

In its sample, this clonotype was seen many times. This chain links TRBV7-6 with TRBJ2-7, with D perhaps being TRBD1 or TRBD2 (5 bases each). Deletions cut 10 bases from V and 0 bases from J, with 19 bases between. The CDR3 runs to 15 residues. In germline, CDR1 is SGHVS, CDR2 FNYEAQ. The CDR3: CATSAGGASSYEQYF. Written as DNA, the CDR3 is TGTGCCACCTCAGCTGGGGGAGCGAGCTCCTACGAGCAGTACTTC.

This clonotype was found a few times. This sequence joins TRBV7-9 and TRBJ2-2; D uncertain. V was pared by 0 bases and J by 4 bases, with 9 bases between. Per germline, CDR1 SEHNR and CDR2 FQNEAQ (reference sequence). The CDR3 is 15 residues long. The CDR3 loop is CASSLAQEVTGELFF. The CDR3 DNA follows: TGTGCCAGCAGCTTAGCCCAGGAAGTCACCGGGGAGCTGTTTTTT.

The chain combines TRBV24-1 with TRBJ2-7; D remains unclear. V was cut by 3 bases and J by 0 bases, with 5 bases left in between. CDR1 and CDR2 (germline): KGHDR, SFDVKD. The CDR3 contains 13 residues. The CDR3 reads CATSDLFSYEQYF. DNA for the CDR3: TGTGCCACCAGTGATCTCTTCTCCTACGAGCAGTACTTC.